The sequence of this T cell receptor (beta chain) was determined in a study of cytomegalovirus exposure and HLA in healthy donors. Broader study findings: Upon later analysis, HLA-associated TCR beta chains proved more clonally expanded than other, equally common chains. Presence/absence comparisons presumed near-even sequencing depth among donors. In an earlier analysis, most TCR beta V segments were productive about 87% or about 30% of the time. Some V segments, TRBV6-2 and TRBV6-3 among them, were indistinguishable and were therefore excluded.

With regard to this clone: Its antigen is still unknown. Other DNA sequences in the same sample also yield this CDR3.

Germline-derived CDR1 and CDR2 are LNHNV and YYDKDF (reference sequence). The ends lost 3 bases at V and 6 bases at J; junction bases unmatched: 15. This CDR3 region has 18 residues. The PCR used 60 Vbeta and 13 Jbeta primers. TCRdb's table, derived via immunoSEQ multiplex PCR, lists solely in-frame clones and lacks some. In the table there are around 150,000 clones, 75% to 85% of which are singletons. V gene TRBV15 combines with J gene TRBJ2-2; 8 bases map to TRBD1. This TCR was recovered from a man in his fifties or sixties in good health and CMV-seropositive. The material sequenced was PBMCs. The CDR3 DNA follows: TGTGCCACCAGCAGCGCCCCGGGACAGGACAAAAGGGCCGGGGAGCTGTTTTTT. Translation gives CATSSAPGQDKRAGELFF.